This T cell receptor beta chain came from a study of cytomegalovirus exposure and HLA in healthy donors. Study background: A subsequent analysis reported that the roughly 120 validation repertoires were produced on the same platform that had also been used for the 500 to 700 first-cohort repertoires.

Some clones are missing from TCRdb's copy, which holds only in-frame ones; the method was immunoSEQ multiplex PCR. The table has about 130,000 clones, 95% to 96% seen once; the top ten hold 1.5% to 2%. Material for sequencing was PBMCs. The TCR sequence derives from a man aged 18 to 30 in good health and CMV-seronegative.

CDR3 nucleotides: TGTGCCAGCAGTATTAGCGGGAGTAACCCCTACGAGCAGTACTTC. The encoded protein is CASSISGSNPYEQYF. The chain carries TRBV6-5 and TRBJ2-7, with 9 bases aligning to TRBD2. The CDR3 loop spans 15 amino acids. Germline V CDR1 and CDR2: MNHEY, SVGAGI. V dropped 5 bases and J dropped 2; count of bases not matched to a gene: 7.